The 5 T cell receptor beta chains given below trace back to one sample, sequenced in a study of CD4 T cells in relation to SARS-CoV-2 and coronaviruses. Their target antigens are unknown. The unexposed donors gave CD4+ T cells in about 2010-2018, prior to COVID-19. Isolation of CD4+ T cells took place after around 11 days in culture. TCRdb keeps only in-frame clones here, not all; method: immunoSEQ multiplex PCR. The profile covers more than 20,000 clones, with over 60% appearing a single time and 29% taken by the ten largest. The sequenced sample consisted of CD4+ T cells from PBMCs, cultured in vitro. The receptor set was obtained from a human donor in good health.

The genes are TRBV6-6 and TRBJ2-3; 7 bases fit TRBD2. Germline V gives CDR1 MNHNY, CDR2 SVGAGI (reference sequence). CDR3 length equals 17 residues. J gave up 1 base and V 5 bases, and 12 bases lay outside the gene matches. CDR3 region: CASSPSPSGWGTDTQYF. CDR3 in DNA: TGTGCCAGCAGTCCTAGTCCTAGCGGTTGGGGCACAGATACGCAGTATTTT.

This chain links TRBV7-2 with TRBJ2-1, with 13 bases identical to TRBD2. Germline assignment: CDR1 SGHTA and CDR2 FQGNSA. This CDR3 region has 17 residues. Trimming at V came to 4 bases and at J to 5 bases, leaving 8 bases not matched to a gene. DNA for the CDR3: TGTGCCAGCAGCTACACAATCGGACTAGCGGGAGACAATGAGCAGTTCTTC. This sequence encodes CASSYTIGLAGDNEQFF.

The rearrangement links TRBV28 to TRBJ2-7; D is perhaps TRBD2 (5 bases). This CDR3 spans 12 amino acids. Trimming cost V 5 bases and J 0 bases, with 5 bases left between them. Germline V gene lookup returns CDR1 MDHEN and CDR2 SYDVKM. CDR3 DNA: TGTGCCAGCAGTACTAGCTCCTACGAGCAGTACTTC. This sequence encodes CASSTSSYEQYF.

This CDR3 reads CAISESKGQETQYF. In DNA, the CDR3 is TGTGCCATCAGTGAGTCGAAGGGGCAAGAGACCCAGTACTTC. The chain employs TRBV10-3 and TRBJ2-5; a weak D match, TRBD1 (5 bases). The CDR3 has 14 amino acids. Trimming removed 0 bases from V and 2 bases from J, with 7 bases in between. Germline CDR1 is ENHRY and CDR2 is SYGVKD.

This rearrangement joins TRBV5-1 to TRBJ1-1; 9 positions match TRBD1. Germline values: CDR1 SGHRS, CDR2 YFSETQ. The V segment lost 6 bases and the J segment 3 bases; nucleotides outside the gene matches: 9. This CDR3 contains 15 residues. CDR3 sequence reads: CASTRTGVGDTEAFF. Here the CDR3 DNA reads TGCGCCAGCACCCGGACAGGGGTGGGGGACACTGAAGCTTTCTTT.